These 12 T cell receptor beta chains were all obtained from the same sample, sequenced in a study of blood T cell repertoires in COVID-19. This table comes from immunoSEQ multiplex PCR, and its TCRdb copy is limited to in-frame clones, with some not included. The sample consists of about 180,000 clones, 80% to 90% of them appearing once. The specimen sequenced was PBMCs or T cells enriched from blood (not recorded which). All receptors derive from a woman aged 18-35 years who had recovered from COVID-19.

The CDR3 DNA reads TGTGCCATCAGTGGCTCCTCCAGCTCTGGAAACACCATATATTTT. It is translated as CAISGSSSSGNTIYF. This chain links TRBV10-3 with TRBJ1-3; no reliable D call. The length of the CDR3 is 15 residues. CDR1 is ENHRY and CDR2 is SYGVKD in the germline V gene. V gave up 4 bases and J gave up 0 bases, with 10 bases separating them.

The J gene is TRBJ1-2, the V gene TRBV5-4, with a weak D call TRBD1 (6 bases). CDR3 length: 13 amino acids. V lost 4 bases and J lost 4, with 11 bases in between. Germline assignment: CDR1 SGHNT and CDR2 YYREEE (reference sequence). Here the CDR3 DNA reads TGTGCCAGCAGCCAGGACAGATCCTATGGCTACACCTTC. Translated: CASSQDRSYGYTF.

V usage is TRBV28 and J usage is TRBJ2-7, with 7 positions matching TRBD1. V shed 6 bases and J 1 base; nucleotides not matched to a gene: 9. Germline V lookup: CDR1 MDHEN, CDR2 SYDVKM. There are 15 residues in the CDR3. The CDR3 loop is CASRGYRGMSYEQYF. The CDR3 DNA follows: TGTGCCAGCAGGGGATACAGGGGTATGTCCTACGAGCAGTACTTC.

J is TRBJ2-3 and V is TRBV6-5, with TRBD1 matching 7 bases. The CDR3 covers 16 residues. Germline V gene lookup returns CDR1 MNHEY and CDR2 SVGAGI. Germline trimming cut 0 bases from V and 1 base from J; bases unmatched to any gene: 4. The CDR3 loop is CASSYSSGTGTDTQYF. The DNA for the CDR3 is TGTGCCAGCAGTTACTCGAGTGGGACAGGCACAGATACGCAGTATTTT.

The genes are TRBV19 and TRBJ2-1, with 7 bases matching TRBD1. The germline CDR1 and CDR2 sequences are LNHDA and SQIVND (reference sequence). The trim removed 6 bases at V and 8 bases at J, leaving 16 bases unmatched. The CDR3 consists of 16 residues. The CDR3 reads CASSLKTGSLSDEQFF. CDR3 in DNA: TGTGCCAGTAGCCTTAAGACAGGGAGTTTGTCGGATGAGCAGTTCTTC.

The count of this clone is one. V usage is TRBV18 and J usage is TRBJ1-1, with D unclear. The V gene lost 2 bases and the J gene lost 4 bases, with 14 bases spanning the gap. The CDR3 runs 15 residues. Germline CDR1 reads KGHSH; CDR2 reads LQKENI. The DNA of the CDR3 is TGTGCCAGCTCACCAATTGCGGGCGTGGGCACTGAAGCTTTCTTT. As protein: CASSPIAGVGTEAFF.

This clone was seen a few times. This rearrangement joins TRBV7-8 to TRBJ1-1; perhaps TRBD1 as D (5 bases). Germline V lookup: CDR1 SGHVS, CDR2 FQNEAQ. The CDR3 extends over 14 amino acids. V was trimmed by 5 bases and J by 0 bases, leaving 10 bases between them. CDR3 nucleotides: TGTGCCAGCAGCGTCGGACACTTGAACACTGAAGCTTTCTTT. Residues: CASSVGHLNTEAFF.

This chain links TRBV7-2 with TRBJ1-2; D possibly corresponds to TRBD1 (5 bases). Germline CDR1 is SGHTA and CDR2 is FQGNSA. This CDR3 is built from 15 residues. V lost 7 bases and J 5 bases, leaving 20 bases between the germline ends. The CDR3 here is CASTTGPMDHYGYTF. CDR3 nucleotide sequence: TGTGCCAGCACCACAGGTCCTATGGACCATTATGGCTACACCTTC.

V is TRBV28 and J is TRBJ2-3; 10 nucleotides agree with TRBD1. The CDR3 has 15 residues. The V and J ends lost 3 bases and 6 bases, in that order; junction bases with no gene match: 6. Germline assignment: CDR1 MDHEN and CDR2 SYDVKM. The CDR3 sequence is CASSFATGGVDTQYF. The CDR3 DNA reads TGTGCCAGCAGTTTTGCGACAGGGGGCGTGGATACGCAGTATTTT.

The CDR3 loop reads CAPLLGAGYGYTF. Written as DNA, the CDR3 is TGTGCCCCTCTTTTAGGGGCGGGGTATGGCTACACCTTC. The genes are TRBV12-3 or TRBV12-4 and TRBJ1-2, with D possibly being TRBD1 (5 bases). V gave up 11 bases and J gave up 5 bases, with 18 bases separating them. The CDR3 has 13 amino acids.

In DNA, the CDR3 is TGTGCCAGCAGGGGAAACACCATATATTTT. Translation: CASRGNTIYF. This chain connects TRBV19 to TRBJ1-3; no clear D gene. The CDR3 contains 10 residues. Germline CDR1 reads LNHDA; CDR2 reads SQIVND (reference sequence). The V end lost 9 bases, the J end lost 4 bases, and 4 bases lay between the germline ends.

The chain combines TRBV5-1 with TRBJ2-5, with no clear D. Trimming left V 4 bases short and J 2 bases short, with 12 bases between. In germline, CDR1 is SGHRS, CDR2 YFSETQ. This CDR3 is built from 14 residues. Written as DNA, the CDR3 is TGCGCCAGCAGCCCTTGGCAACAGCAAGAGACCCAGTACTTC. It codes for CASSPWQQQETQYF.